These 26 T cell receptor beta chains were all obtained from the same sample, sequenced in a study of blood T cells in healthy people across ages (dated by TCRdb to between 2014 and 2017). Receptor libraries were prepared by 5' RACE. Instrument on record: Illumina HiSeq 2500. A second PCR of about 7 to 12 cycles was performed with a sample-barcoded 5' primer and a J-beta primer mix. TCRdb reworked the public reads: Q25 trimming with fastp, MiXCR clone assembly, productive beta chains retained. Merged by CDR3 protein, the rows form single entries marked with the most common genes and DNA. This sample has around 1.5 million distinct CDR3 sequences in its table, and approximately 32% of those were observed once. Approximately 11% of the sample lies in the top ten. Sequencing was performed on blood. The receptors stem from a woman aged 25 to 39 in good health.

The CDR3 reads CASRWLFNTEAFF. As DNA, the CDR3 is TGTGCCAGCAGGTGGCTGTTTAACACTGAAGCTTTCTTT. The chain is built from TRBV27 and TRBJ1-1; D is undetermined. Germline V gene sequence: CDR1 MNHEY, CDR2 SMNVEV (reference sequence). The CDR3 is made up of 13 amino acids. V was pared by 6 bases and J by 2 bases, with 10 bases between.

This clonotype was seen a few times. The chain joins TRBV7-9 to TRBJ2-7; either TRBD1 or TRBD2 may fit D (5 bases each). The V gene lost 8 bases and the J gene lost 4 bases, with 15 bases spanning the gap. CDR3 length equals 13 residues. Germline V gene lookup returns CDR1 SEHNR and CDR2 FQNEAQ (reference sequence). CDR3 protein: CASGTTEEYEQYF. The DNA of the CDR3 is TGTGCCAGCGGGACCACCGAGGAGTACGAGCAGTACTTC.

The CDR3, as DNA: TGTGCCAGCACCCAGGGGGGGGCCCCCTACGAGCAGTACTTC. Protein sequence: CASTQGGAPYEQYF. The rearrangement joins TRBV12-3 or TRBV12-4 to TRBJ2-7, with D possibly called TRBD1 or TRBD2 (7 bases each). V was shortened by 7 bases and J by 2 bases, with 15 bases between the two germline ends. The CDR3 totals 14 residues.

The sample holds a few counts of this clonotype. The chain uses TRBV12-3 or TRBV12-4 and TRBJ2-1; TRBD2 agrees at 7 bases. CDR3 length: 17 residues. With 5 bases clipped from V and 1 base from J, the junction kept 11 bases outside the gene matches. The CDR3 bases are TGTGCCAGCAGTGTACACCTGACTAGCTCGTCCTACAATGAGCAGTTCTTC. Translating gives CASSVHLTSSSYNEQFF.

This chain connects TRBV14 to TRBJ2-3, with TRBD2 matching 7 bases. Trimming took 7 bases from V and 4 from J; bases not matched to a gene: 8. The CDR3 extends over 14 amino acids. CDR1 is SGHDN, CDR2 FVKESK, per germline. The CDR3 coding sequence is TGTGCCAGCAAAGCGGGGTGGCAAGCAGATACGCAGTATTTT. Translating gives CASKAGWQADTQYF. Full variable domain (missing parts from reference TRBV14 and TRBJ2-3): EAGVTQFPSHSVIEKGQTVTLRCDPISGHDNLYWYRRVMGKEIKFLLHFVKESKQDESGMPNNRFLAERTGGTYSTLKVQPAELEDSGVYFCASKAGWQADTQYFGPGTRLTVL.

The chain couples TRBV12-3 or TRBV12-4 to TRBJ2-7; 9 bases are shared with TRBD2. This CDR3 is 14 amino acids long. The V gene end was trimmed by 10 bases and the J gene end by 2 bases; junction bases not matched to a gene: 9. The CDR3 spells CAISSGGTTYEQYF. The CDR3 nucleotides are TGTGCCATCTCAAGCGGGGGGACCACCTACGAGCAGTACTTC.

DNA of the CDR3: TGTGCCAGCTCACTACAAGCTGGACAGGGTACCTACGAGCAGTACTTC. Translated, it gives CASSLQAGQGTYEQYF. The chain carries TRBV18 and TRBJ2-7; TRBD1 matches 8 bases. The CDR3 spans 16 residues. Unmatched junction bases numbered 10, after V lost 4 bases and J lost 2 bases. CDR1 and CDR2 (germline): KGHSH, LQKENI.

V is TRBV29-1 and J is TRBJ2-1; maybe TRBD2 (5 bases). Trimming left V 4 bases short and J 9 bases short, with 10 bases between. The germline CDR1 and CDR2 sequences are SQVTM and ANQGSEA. The CDR3 runs to 11 residues. The CDR3 region is CSVASSGEQFF. The CDR3 DNA sequence: TGCAGCGTTGCCTCGAGCGGTGAGCAGTTCTTC.

In this sample, this clonotype turned up a few times. The chain carries TRBV3-1 and TRBJ2-5, with 9 bases that match TRBD1. J gave up 3 bases and V 0 bases, and 5 bases lay outside the gene matches. The CDR3 loop spans 16 amino acids. Germline V CDR1 and CDR2: LGHDT, YNNKEL (reference sequence). CDR3 loop: CASSQEGTGRKETQYF. DNA of the CDR3: TGTGCCAGCAGCCAAGAGGGGACAGGGAGAAAAGAGACCCAGTACTTC.

This chain links TRBV18 with TRBJ2-5; a possible D gene is TRBD2 (5 bases). Germline loops: CDR1 KGHSH, CDR2 LQKENI. The CDR3 runs to 14 residues. V was cut by 2 bases and J by 2 bases, with 9 bases left in between. CDR3 residues: CASSPRAVQETQYF. For the CDR3, the DNA is TGTGCCAGCTCACCAAGAGCGGTACAAGAGACCCAGTACTTC.

This clonotype has more than one count but fewer than ten. The chain combines TRBV5-1 with TRBJ2-7, with 9 bases that match TRBD2. CDR1 and CDR2 from the germline V gene are SGHRS and YFSETQ. CDR3 length: 14 residues. V shed 3 bases and J 5 bases; nucleotides not matched to a gene: 6. CDR3 nucleotide sequence: TGCGCCAGCAGCTCCAGGGCTAGCGGGAACGAGCAGTACTTC. Its translation is CASSSRASGNEQYF.

The CDR3 protein is CASSQYSGVRTGELFF. The CDR3 nucleotides read TGTGCCAGCAGCCAATATAGCGGGGTGAGGACCGGGGAGCTGTTTTTT. This chain connects TRBV3-1 to TRBJ2-2; 8 bases map to TRBD2. Germline loops: CDR1 LGHDT, CDR2 YNNKEL (reference sequence). The CDR3 runs to 16 residues. Trimming took 2 bases from V and 5 from J; bases not matched to a gene: 7.

This clonotype was observed a few times. The rearrangement links TRBV12-3 or TRBV12-4 to TRBJ1-2, with a tentative D call TRBD1 (6 bases). V was cut by 4 bases and J by 5 bases, with 26 bases left in between. The CDR3 spans 18 residues. CDR3 region: CASSSTPGALTILYGYTF. CDR3 DNA: TGTGCCAGCAGTTCCACACCGGGGGCGCTGACCATATTATATGGCTACACCTTC.

This clonotype was counted ten times or more. The V call is TRBV29-1, the J call TRBJ2-5; 10 bases align to TRBD2. The CDR3 contains 16 residues. Trimming cost V 5 bases and J 2 bases; bases outside gene matches: 11. Germline CDR1 SQVTM, CDR2 ANQGSEA. This CDR3 is CSVKGLAKRDQETQYF. In DNA, the CDR3 is TGCAGCGTTAAGGGACTAGCGAAGCGAGATCAAGAGACCCAGTACTTC.

This clonotype was counted at least ten times. The CDR3 nucleotides read TGCAGTGCTAGAGTGTACCGACGCGGCGGGGAGACCCAGTACTTC. As protein: CSARVYRRGGETQYF. The rearrangement links TRBV20-1 to TRBJ2-5; D possibly corresponds to TRBD2 (5 bases). The V and J ends lost 1 base and 5 bases respectively, with 17 bases between them. Germline V gene sequence: CDR1 DFQATT, CDR2 SNEGSKA (reference sequence). CDR3 length: 15 residues.

This chain joins TRBV20-1 and TRBJ2-5, with 9 bases fitting TRBD2. V was pared by 3 bases and J by 5 bases, with 10 bases of the junction left unmatched. This CDR3 is 15 amino acids long. Germline loops: CDR1 DFQATT, CDR2 SNEGSKA (reference sequence). The CDR3 DNA is TGCAGTGCTAGCCCTGAGCTAGCGGGGAGGGAGACCCAGTACTTC. Its protein product is CSASPELAGRETQYF.

The V and J genes are TRBV6-5 and TRBJ1-6; 7 bases are a match to TRBD1. The trim removed 0 bases at V and 7 bases at J, leaving 3 bases unmatched. The CDR3 is made up of 15 amino acids. In germline, CDR1 is MNHEY, CDR2 SVGAGI. The CDR3, as DNA: TGTGCCAGCAGTTACTCAACAGGGGCGAATTCACCCCTCCACTTT. Amino acid sequence: CASSYSTGANSPLHF.

The chain couples TRBV3-1 to TRBJ1-3; 9 nucleotides align to TRBD1. V lost 2 bases to trimming and J lost 2 bases; unmatched junction nucleotides: 1. The V gene's germline CDR1 is LGHDT and CDR2 YNNKEL (reference sequence). The CDR3 is made up of 15 amino acids. The CDR3 DNA sequence: TGTGCCAGCAGCCAATGGACAGGGGCTGGAAACACCATATATTTT. It specifies CASSQWTGAGNTIYF.

This clonotype was seen only a few times. The rearrangement links TRBV12-3 or TRBV12-4 to TRBJ2-5; D gene unclear. The ends were cut back, 3 bases at V and 3 bases at J, with 8 bases in the middle. The CDR3 runs to 13 residues. DNA for the CDR3: TGTGCCAGCAGTTTGTGGGGAAAAGAGACCCAGTACTTC. The encoded protein is CASSLWGKETQYF.

J is TRBJ1-1 and V is TRBV3-1; 7 bases fit TRBD1. CDR1 is LGHDT and CDR2 is YNNKEL in the germline V gene (reference sequence). The CDR3 contains 14 residues. V gave up 0 bases and J gave up 10 bases; unmatched junction bases: 8. The CDR3 DNA follows: TGTGCCAGCAGCCAAGAAAAGCGGACAGGTGGAGCTTTCTTT. This encodes CASSQEKRTGGAFF.

This clonotype was picked up a small number of times. The V call is TRBV7-9, the J call TRBJ2-6, with TRBD2 as a possible D gene (5 bases). V was pared by 1 base and J by 2 bases, with 15 bases between. The CDR3 extends over 18 amino acids. The germline V gene has CDR1 SEHNR and CDR2 FQNEAQ (reference sequence). This CDR3 is CASSLGSGEGPGANVLTF. CDR3 coding DNA: TGTGCCAGCAGCTTAGGGTCCGGGGAAGGACCTGGGGCCAACGTCCTGACTTTC.

The gene calls are TRBV20-1 and TRBJ2-7, with unresolved D. There are 13 residues in the CDR3. The V end lost 0 bases, the J end lost 3 bases, and 9 bases lay between the germline ends. Germline values: CDR1 DFQATT, CDR2 SNEGSKA (reference sequence). CDR3 sequence: CSARDRISYEQYF. The CDR3 nucleotides read TGCAGTGCTAGAGATCGAATCAGCTACGAGCAGTACTTC.

This clonotype was counted a few times. This sequence joins TRBV5-4 and TRBJ2-1; 10 nucleotides match TRBD2. The ends lost 4 bases at V and 6 bases at J; junction bases unmatched: 7. CDR1 SGHNT and CDR2 YYREEE come from the germline V gene (reference sequence). The CDR3 sequence is 15 residues long. The CDR3 loop is CASSPTSGIGNEQFF. Here the CDR3 DNA reads TGTGCCAGCAGCCCTACTAGCGGGATTGGCAATGAGCAGTTCTTC.

This chain joins TRBV12-3 or TRBV12-4 and TRBJ2-5; TRBD1 agrees at 9 bases. The CDR3 is 14 residues long. V shed 5 bases, J shed 8 bases, and the junction held 9 bases outside the gene matches. CDR3 amino acids: CASSPRDRERTQYF. The CDR3, as DNA: TGTGCCAGCAGTCCACGGGACAGGGAGAGAACCCAGTACTTC.

The gene calls are TRBV20-1 and TRBJ2-3; D is ambiguous. CDR1 is DFQATT and CDR2 is SNEGSKA in the germline V gene (reference sequence). This CDR3 has 15 residues. V was shortened by 1 base and J by 0 bases, with 11 bases between the two germline ends. CDR3 nucleotide sequence: TGCAGTGCTAGAGTACACCCCACTAGCACAGATACGCAGTATTTT. Translating gives CSARVHPTSTDTQYF.

In DNA, the CDR3 is TGTGCCAGCAGCTACAGGGCCCGCAATCAGCCCCAGCATTTT. Encoded protein: CASSYRARNQPQHF. The chain recombines TRBV7-3 with TRBJ1-5; D perhaps matches TRBD1 (6 bases). This CDR3 has 14 residues. V dropped 4 bases and J dropped 2 bases, with 9 bases sitting between them. Germline V CDR1 and CDR2: SGHTA, FQGTGA.